This T cell receptor beta chain was identified during a study of identical twins. Whole-study findings and limits: Cord blood beta clonotypes present at high abundance carried fewer insertions; no such pattern appeared in memory repertoires.

This clonotype was seen more than once but under ten times. Its antigen is currently unknown. Germline CDR1 reads LNHDA; CDR2 reads SQIVND (reference sequence). The length of the CDR3 is 14 residues. Trimming removed 4 bases from V and 6 bases from J; junction bases left unmatched: 5. TCRdb independently ran MiXCR on the 5' RACE reads; one entry per CDR3 protein. This sample yields around 290,000 distinct CDR3 sequences, of which around 9.7% are seen a single time; roughly 6.8% belongs to the top ten. A further study also used this sample, focusing on yellow fever vaccine responses in identical twins.

The rearrangement links TRBV19 to TRBJ2-1, with 8 bases matching TRBD2. This sequence was found in a woman in her late teens or twenties in good health. The sample taken for sequencing was CD8+ T cells sorted from blood. In nucleotides, the CDR3 is TGTGCCAGTAGTAGGTGGGGACTAGTCAATGAGCAGTTCTTC. Protein sequence: CASSRWGLVNEQFF.